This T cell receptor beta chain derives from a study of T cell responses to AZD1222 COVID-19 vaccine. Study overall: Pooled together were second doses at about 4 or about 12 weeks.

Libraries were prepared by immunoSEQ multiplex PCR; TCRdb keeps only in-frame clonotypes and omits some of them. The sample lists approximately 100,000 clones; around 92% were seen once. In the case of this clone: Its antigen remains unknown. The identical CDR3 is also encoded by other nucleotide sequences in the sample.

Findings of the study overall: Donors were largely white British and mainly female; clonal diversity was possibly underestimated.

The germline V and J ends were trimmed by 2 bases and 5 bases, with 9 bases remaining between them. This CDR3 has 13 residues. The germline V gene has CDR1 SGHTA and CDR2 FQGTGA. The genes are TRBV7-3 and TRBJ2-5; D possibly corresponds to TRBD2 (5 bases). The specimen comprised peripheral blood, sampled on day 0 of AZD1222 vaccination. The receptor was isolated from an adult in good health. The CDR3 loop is CASSLREGETQYF. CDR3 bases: TGTGCCAGCAGCTTACGGGAAGGCGAGACCCAGTACTTC. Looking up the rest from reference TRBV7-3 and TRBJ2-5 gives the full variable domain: GAGVSQTPSNKVTEKGKYVELRCDPISGHTALYWYRQSLGQGPEFLIYFQGTGAADDSGLPNDRFFAVRPEGSVSTLKIQRTERGDSAVYLCASSLREGETQYFGPGTRLLVL.